The clone carrying this TCR beta chain was observed a few times. Its target is unknown. The data are from a study of beta chain features in type 1 diabetes. General observations from the study: Patients with Type 1 diabetes showed moderately but significantly shorter TCRB CDR3s in all four CD4+ subsets.

Expressed TCRB transcripts were sequenced, since all the RNA that had been isolated was reverse transcribed. The data were produced by immunoSEQ multiplex PCR, yet TCRdb's version contains in-frame clones alone and is incomplete. The sample records 160,000 or so clones, approximately 9% being singletons. Germline CDR1 is MDHEN and CDR2 is SYDVKM. The CDR3 has 16 amino acids. The sequenced material came from central memory CD4+ T cells from blood. V usage is TRBV28 and J usage is TRBJ2-7; D is ambiguous. The DNA end is more similar to TRBJ2-1, so the J call may be wrong. The receptor's source is a woman aged 18-29 years with type 1 diabetes. CDR3 in DNA: TGTGCCAGCAGTTTCGCCCCCCGGTCTCTGGGCGATGAGCAGTTCTTC. Amino acids: CASSFAPRSLGDEQFF.